The rows below give T cell receptor beta chains drawn from one sample of a study of blood T cells in healthy people across ages. From the 5' RACE reads, TCRdb called clonotypes with MiXCR, one entry per CDR3 protein. Of fewer than 900,000 distinct CDR3 sequences listed, about 40% are singletons. Material: blood. These receptor sequences come from a woman aged 60-70 years in good health. Both conserved end residues are part of each CDR3. The D gene is left open where the match is weak. Clone size is given for some rows only: seen once, a few or many times, or a class if the clone is expanded.

TRBV9	NA	TRBJ2-7	NA	TGTGCCAGCAGCAACCGGGACTCAAATTCTGTGGAGCAGTACTTC	CASSNRDSNSVEQYF
TRBV6-2/TRBV6-3	NA	TRBJ2-1	TRBD1	TGTGCCAGCAGCCAGGGGACAGGGGGAATGAATGAGCAGTTCTTC	CASSQGTGGMNEQFF
TRBV7-9	few	TRBJ2-7	TRBD1	TGTGCCAGCAGCCCCACGACAGGGAGCTCCTACGAGCAGTACTTC	CASSPTTGSSYEQYF
TRBV20-1	NA	TRBJ2-1	NA	TGCAGTGCTAGGGTGTCCCTAGACAACAATGAGCAGTTCTTC	CSARVSLDNNEQFF
TRBV5-1	NA	TRBJ2-6	NA	TGCGCCAGCAGCTTTGTTTCGGATCCCTCTGGGGCCAACGTCCTGACTTTC	CASSFVSDPSGANVLTF
TRBV20-1	NA	TRBJ2-7	TRBD2	TGCAGTGCTAGCGGGGGGTACAATGAGCAGTACTTC	CSASGGYNEQYF
TRBV3-1	NA	TRBJ2-2	TRBD1	TGTGCCAGCAGACCAACAGGGGGCGACAGAACCGGGGAGCTGTTTTTT	CASRPTGGDRTGELFF
TRBV27	few	TRBJ1-6	NA	TGTGCCAGCAAAGCCCTCCTACAGGGTAATTCACCCCTCCACTTT	CASKALLQGNSPLHF
TRBV20-1	NA	TRBJ2-7	NA	TGCAGTGCTGACCGGAGTTCGGGTTCGGGGGAGCAGTACTTC	CSADRSSGSGEQYF
TRBV5-1	NA	TRBJ2-7	NA	TGCGCCAGCAGATTCGGGGAGGCCTCCTACGAGCAGTACTTC	CASRFGEASYEQYF
TRBV7-2	once	TRBJ2-4	NA	TGTGCCAGCAGCTTAAGAGCAGGTCCCGGGGTCAAAAACATTCAGTACTTC	CASSLRAGPGVKNIQYF
TRBV27	NA	TRBJ2-1	NA	TGTGCCAGCACGGGGGAGGGGGCTTACAATGAGCAGTTCTTC	CASTGEGAYNEQFF
TRBV2	few	TRBJ1-5	TRBD1	TGTGCCAGCAGCCCGGGACAGGGAAGCAATCAGCCCCAGCATTTT	CASSPGQGSNQPQHF
TRBV6-6	NA	TRBJ2-3	TRBD1	TGTGCCAGCAGTTGGCAGGGGGGCACAGATACGCAGTATTTT	CASSWQGGTDTQYF
TRBV27	few	TRBJ2-1	TRBD2	TGTGCCAGCAGTTTATCGACGGGGGGGTTCTCCTACAATGAGCAGTTCTTC	CASSLSTGGFSYNEQFF
TRBV4-2	few	TRBJ1-2	NA	TGTGCCAGCAGCCGGGACTTACAGAACTATGGCTACACCTTC	CASSRDLQNYGYTF
TRBV20-1	medium-sized	TRBJ2-3	TRBD2	TGCAGTGCTAGATTCAGCGGGAATACGCAGTATTTT	CSARFSGNTQYF
TRBV28	few	TRBJ1-5	TRBD1	TGTGCCAGCAGCCTGGACAGGGGAAGGGGCAATCAGCCCCAGCATTTT	CASSLDRGRGNQPQHF
TRBV28	few	TRBJ2-3	TRBD2	TGTGCCAGCAGTTCGGGACTAGCGGGAGGAGATACGCAGTATTTT	CASSSGLAGGDTQYF
TRBV6-2/TRBV6-3	few	TRBJ1-1	TRBD1	TGTGCCAGCACCTGGACAGGGGGCGGTGAAGCTTTCTTT	CASTWTGGGEAFF
TRBV2	NA	TRBJ2-5	NA	TGTGCCAGCACTCCCAGGGCGATGGAAGAGACCCAGTACTTC	CASTPRAMEETQYF
TRBV29-1	NA	TRBJ1-1	TRBD1	TGCGGCGTCAGGACAGGGGGGATGAACACTGAAGCTTTCTTT	CGVRTGGMNTEAFF
TRBV9	few	TRBJ2-1	NA	TGTGCCAGCAGCCCCGGGATTCACCCTTACAATGAGCAGTTCTTC	CASSPGIHPYNEQFF
TRBV7-8	NA	TRBJ2-2	TRBD1	TGTGCCAGCAGCTTCAGACAGGGGGCAAGTGGGGAGCTGTTTTTT	CASSFRQGASGELFF
TRBV4-3	NA	TRBJ2-7	NA	TGCGCCAGCAGCCAGGACTACTGGAATTACGAGCAGTACTTC	CASSQDYWNYEQYF
TRBV13	few	TRBJ1-6	NA	TGTGCCAGCAGCTCCTACGACGGGGCAAATTCACCCCTCCACTTT	CASSSYDGANSPLHF
TRBV3-1	few	TRBJ2-3	TRBD2	TGTGCCAGCAGCCACCTAGCGGGGGGAGAGACTAGCACAGATACGCAGTATTTT	CASSHLAGGETSTDTQYF
TRBV5-1	NA	TRBJ2-1	TRBD1	TGCGCCAGCAGCACCGAAACAGGGGTCTATGAGCAGTTCTTC	CASSTETGVYEQFF
TRBV4-1	NA	TRBJ1-4	NA	TGCGCCAGCAGCCAAGGCATGGATGAAAAACTGTTTTTT	CASSQGMDEKLFF
TRBV24-1	NA	TRBJ2-1	NA	TGTGCCACCGGTGCTTACCGGGCGGATGAGCAGTTCTTC	CATGAYRADEQFF
TRBV28	many	TRBJ2-5	NA	TGCGCCAGCAGCTTGAGTACAACCCAAGAGACCCAGTACTTC	CASSLSTTQETQYF
TRBV13	NA	TRBJ2-7	TRBD2	TGTGCCAGCAGCTATAGCGGGACCCTCCCGGGCGAGCAGTACTTC	CASSYSGTLPGEQYF
TRBV20-1	NA	TRBJ2-7	NA	TGCAGTGCCCGCCTCCAATACGAGCAGTACTTC	CSARLQYEQYF
TRBV27	NA	TRBJ2-7	NA	TGTGCCAGCCAAGGGGGTAGCGAGCAGTACTTC	CASQGGSEQYF
TRBV18	few	TRBJ2-7	NA	TGTGCCAGCAGTCCCCCCGCGGGGTCCTCCTACGAGCAGTACTTC	CASSPPAGSSYEQYF
TRBV3-1	NA	TRBJ2-1	TRBD2	TGTGCCAGCAATACCCCGGGACTAGCGGGGGGGCGGGAGCAGTTCTTC	CASNTPGLAGGREQFF
TRBV27	NA	TRBJ1-6	TRBD1	TGTGCCAGCAGTTACCGGACAGGGAATTCACCCCTCCACTTT	CASSYRTGNSPLHF
TRBV28	NA	TRBJ1-5	NA	TGTGCCAGCGGGGGGGCAGAACGCAATCAGCCCCAGCATTTT	CASGGAERNQPQHF
TRBV5-1	few	TRBJ2-7	NA	TGCGCCAGCAGTTTGGGAAGCTCCGGGGGCCTCTACGAGCAGTACTTC	CASSLGSSGGLYEQYF
TRBV9	few	TRBJ2-3	NA	TGTGCCAGCAGCGGTAATACAGATACGCAGTATTTT	CASSGNTDTQYF
TRBV7-2	few	TRBJ2-7	TRBD2	TGTGCCAGCAGCAGTACTAGCGGACCTTCCTACGAGCAGTACTTC	CASSSTSGPSYEQYF
TRBV2	NA	TRBJ2-4	NA	TGTGCCAGCAGTCCTGAGGCTCGCCTCCAGTACTTC	CASSPEARLQYF
TRBV29-1	NA	TRBJ1-4	NA	TGCAGCGTTGCCCCCGGGGGGGCTGGTGAAAAACTGTTTTTT	CSVAPGGAGEKLFF
TRBV29-1	NA	TRBJ2-3	TRBD2	TGCAGCGTTGAGGGCGGACTAGCGGGAGTGTATACGCAGTATTTT	CSVEGGLAGVYTQYF
TRBV7-2	few	TRBJ1-2	TRBD1	TGTGCCAGCAGCTTAGACGCGGGACAGGGAGGAGGCTACACCTTC	CASSLDAGQGGGYTF
TRBV4-2	many	TRBJ2-7	TRBD1	TGTGCCAGCAGCCAAGATAGGACAGGGGTCTACGAGCAGTACTTC	CASSQDRTGVYEQYF
TRBV30	NA	TRBJ1-4	NA	TGTGCCTGGAGCCGGGCCGCGCATAGCGAAAAACTGTTTTTT	CAWSRAAHSEKLFF
TRBV12-3/TRBV12-4	NA	TRBJ1-2	NA	TGTGCCAGCAGGCGGGGGGGCACAGGAATAAATAACTATGGCTACACCTTC	CASRRGGTGINNYGYTF
TRBV14	NA	TRBJ1-4	NA	TGTGCCAGCAGCTCGCGTAGCCTAACTAATGAAAAACTGTTTTTT	CASSSRSLTNEKLFF